One and the same sample provided the 26 T cell receptor beta chains below, sequenced in a study of radiation and T cells in renal cell carcinoma (dated by TCRdb to about 2020). Libraries were constructed by the immunoSEQ multiplex PCR assay. Held by TCRdb, this immuneACCESS table contains in-frame sequences only and omits some clones. Under half of the omission traces to an unresolved V gene where checked; the cause of the rest is unknown. The sample table lists approximately 150,000 clones, around nine tenths of them with a count of one. Around a sixth of the sample is taken by the ten largest. The intended sense of this specimen's time point label: blood 4 weeks post-SBRT, at nephrectomy. Read against the paper, the sample's treatment or condition label means: 15 Gy SBRT to primary tumor, nephrectomy 4 weeks later. The sample here was blood, taken from a patient whose treatment included radiotherapy and nephrectomy. Receptor source: a woman aged 45-59 years with renal cell carcinoma.

This clone was seen just once. The chain carries TRBV7-9 and TRBJ1-4; D is possibly TRBD1 (5 bases). Germline CDR1 reads SEHNR; CDR2 reads FQNEAQ (reference sequence). The V end lost 1 base, the J end lost 2 bases, and 5 bases lay between the germline ends. This CDR3 has 14 amino acids. The CDR3 sequence is CASSLGGTNEKLFF. Here the CDR3 DNA reads TGTGCCAGCAGCTTAGGGGGGACTAATGAAAAACTGTTTTTT.

This clone is a singleton in its sample. The gene calls are TRBV29-1 and TRBJ2-7; no firm D call. This CDR3 comprises 11 residues. CDR1 and CDR2 (germline): SQVTM, ANQGSEA. Trimming removed 2 bases from V and 4 bases from J, with 6 bases in between. CDR3 in DNA: TGCAGCGTTGAACAGGAATACGAGCAGTACTTC. Residues: CSVEQEYEQYF.

This clone was recorded once. The rearrangement links TRBV19 to TRBJ2-5; 7 bases agree with TRBD1. Trimming at V came to 7 bases and at J to 1 base, leaving 9 bases not matched to a gene. This CDR3 region has 15 residues. CDR1 is LNHDA and CDR2 is SQIVND in the germline V gene (reference sequence). CDR3 region: CASTLNRDSQETQYF. DNA of the CDR3: TGTGCCAGTACCCTTAACCGGGACAGCCAAGAGACCCAGTACTTC. Based on the CDR3 plus reference TRBV19 and TRBJ2-5, the full variable domain is DGGITQSPKYLFRKEGQNVTLSCEQNLNHDAMYWYRQDPGQGLRLIYYSQIVNDFQKGDIAEGYSVSREKKESFPLTVTSAQKNPTAFYLCASTLNRDSQETQYFGPGTRLLVL.

The chain uses TRBV25-1 and TRBJ2-7; 7 nucleotides match TRBD1. V shed 3 bases and J 0 bases; nucleotides not matched to a gene: 5. Germline V CDR1 and CDR2: MGHDK, SYGVNS. The CDR3 contains 15 residues. DNA for the CDR3: TGTGCCAGCAGTGATTCTCGGGACAGCTCCTACGAGCAGTACTTC. Protein product: CASSDSRDSSYEQYF.

This clone showed up just once. The rearrangement links TRBV30 to TRBJ2-5; D unclear. This CDR3 spans 13 amino acids. With 1 base removed from V and 5 bases from J, the gap between germline ends came to 11 bases. Germline V gene sequence: CDR1 GTSNPN, CDR2 SVGIG (reference sequence). DNA of the CDR3: TGTGCCTGGAGTGGGACCCTCCGCGAGACCCAGTACTTC. Protein product: CAWSGTLRETQYF.

The rearrangement joins TRBV7-2 to TRBJ2-4, with no clear D. The CDR3 loop spans 14 amino acids. The germline CDR1 and CDR2 sequences are SGHTA and FQGNSA. Trimming took off 5 bases at V and 6 bases at J, with 14 bases between the two ends. The CDR3 coding sequence is TGTGCCAGCAGCATAGGCGCGATTGGAAACATTCAGTACTTC. Amino acid sequence: CASSIGAIGNIQYF.

The CDR3 DNA sequence: TGTGCCAGCAGCACAGACACCAATCAGCCCCAGCATTTT. Residues: CASSTDTNQPQHF. The V and J genes are TRBV11-2 and TRBJ1-5; no clear D. Germline assignment: CDR1 SGHAT and CDR2 FQNNGV. This CDR3 contains 13 residues. Trimming removed 5 bases at V and 3 bases at J, with 8 bases between. Full variable domain (rest looked up from reference TRBV11-2 and TRBJ1-5): EAGVAQSPRYKIIEKRQSVAFWCNPISGHATLYWYQQILGQGPKLLIQFQNNGVVDDSQLPKDRFSAERLKGVDSTLKIQPAKLEDSAVYLCASSTDTNQPQHFGDGTRLSIL.

Here the CDR3 reads CASSESRGLNPVKFF. CDR3 nucleotide sequence: TGCGCCAGCAGTGAGTCACGGGGGCTCAATCCCGTCAAGTTCTTC. This chain uses TRBV10-1 with TRBJ2-1; D is perhaps TRBD1 or TRBD2 (6 bases each). Germline-derived CDR1 and CDR2 are WNHNN and SYGVQD (reference sequence). V gave up 0 bases and J gave up 14 bases, with 20 bases separating them. The CDR3 runs 15 residues.

The rearrangement links TRBV27 to TRBJ2-7; 9 nucleotides agree with TRBD1. The CDR3 is 14 amino acids. The germline V gene has CDR1 MNHEY and CDR2 SMNVEV (reference sequence). J gave up 5 bases and V 6 bases, and 8 bases lay outside the gene matches. DNA for the CDR3: TGTGCCAGCAGCACCGGGACAGGGTTCAACGAGCAGTACTTC. Protein: CASSTGTGFNEQYF.

This rearrangement joins TRBV6-1 to TRBJ1-2; tentative D call: TRBD1 (6 bases). With 0 bases removed from V and 7 bases from J, the gap between germline ends came to 12 bases. The CDR3 has 14 residues. Germline CDR1 is MNHNS and CDR2 is SASEGT. CDR3 sequence reads: CASSEALGGGGYTF. The CDR3 bases are TGTGCCAGCAGTGAAGCGCTAGGGGGAGGTGGCTACACCTTC.

This clone has just one count. This sequence joins TRBV25-1 and TRBJ1-2, with unresolved D. V was pared by 6 bases and J by 0 bases, with 8 bases between. CDR3 size: 13 residues. CDR1 and CDR2 (germline): MGHDK, SYGVNS. This CDR3 reads CASSPGSNYGYTF. The CDR3 DNA sequence: TGTGCCAGCAGCCCAGGCTCTAACTATGGCTACACCTTC.

The V gene is TRBV19, the J gene TRBJ2-3, with 10 bases aligning to TRBD2. CDR1 is LNHDA, CDR2 SQIVND, per germline (reference sequence). Trimming at V came to 6 bases and at J to 0 bases, leaving 6 bases not matched to a gene. The CDR3 covers 16 residues. The CDR3 loop is CASSRRTSGSTDTQYF. The CDR3 bases are TGTGCCAGTAGCCGCCGGACTAGCGGTAGCACAGATACGCAGTATTTT.

This clone was detected once. The V call is TRBV6-5, the J call TRBJ2-5; TRBD1 matches at 8 bases. The CDR3 length is 14 residues. Trimming took 4 bases from V and 5 from J; bases not matched to a gene: 6. Germline V CDR1 and CDR2: MNHEY, SVGAGI. This chain's CDR3 is CASSSGGEQETQYF. The CDR3 coding sequence is TGTGCCAGCAGTTCAGGGGGCGAACAGGAGACCCAGTACTTC.

The chain recombines TRBV29-1 with TRBJ2-1; 8 nucleotides line up with TRBD2. Germline V gene sequence: CDR1 SQVTM, CDR2 ANQGSEA. The CDR3 length is 14 residues. The V segment lost 2 bases and the J segment 4 bases; nucleotides outside the gene matches: 4. The CDR3 reads CSVEWVAGYNEQFF. Written as DNA, the CDR3 is TGCAGCGTTGAATGGGTAGCGGGGTACAATGAGCAGTTCTTC.

V usage is TRBV5-4 and J usage is TRBJ2-2; TRBD1 matches at 9 bases. Germline lookup yields CDR1 SGHNT and CDR2 YYREEE (reference sequence). J gave up 3 bases and V 4 bases, and 7 bases lay outside the gene matches. The CDR3 runs to 16 residues. CDR3 residues: CASSGPGQGYTGELFF. The DNA for the CDR3 is TGTGCCAGCAGCGGTCCGGGACAGGGATACACCGGGGAGCTGTTTTTT. Combining the CDR3 with reference TRBV5-4 and TRBJ2-2 gives the whole variable domain ETGVTQSPTHLIKTRGQQVTLRCSSQSGHNTVSWYQQALGQGPQFIFQYYREEENGRGNFPPRFSGLQFPNYSSELNVNALELDDSALYLCASSGPGQGYTGELFFGEGSRLTVL.

This clone was counted once. This sequence joins TRBV6-6 and TRBJ1-4, with D maybe TRBD1 (6 bases). Per the germline V gene, CDR1 is MNHNY and CDR2 is SVGAGI (reference sequence). V dropped 0 bases and J dropped 6 bases, with 11 bases sitting between them. The length of the CDR3 is 15 residues. Here the CDR3 DNA reads TGTGCCAGCAGTTACTCACGGGGGCTTGATGAAAAACTGTTTTTT. Translation: CASSYSRGLDEKLFF.

The chain uses TRBV5-5 and TRBJ2-1; D gene uncertain. The germline V gene encodes CDR1 SGHKS and CDR2 YYEKEE (reference sequence). This CDR3 spans 13 amino acids. Trimming removed 7 bases from V and 6 bases from J, with 14 bases in between. The CDR3 DNA sequence: TGTGCCAGCCGATTGATCTTCCTCAATGAGCAGTTCTTC. This codes for CASRLIFLNEQFF.

The rearrangement uses TRBV5-1 and TRBJ2-1; D perhaps matches TRBD2 (6 bases). The CDR3 has 17 amino acids. Germline CDR1 reads SGHRS; CDR2 reads YFSETQ. Trimming cost V 2 bases and J 0 bases, with 15 bases left between them. The CDR3 region is CASSFSPAGSSYNEQFF. In nucleotides, the CDR3 is TGCGCCAGCAGCTTTTCCCCCGCGGGGAGCTCCTACAATGAGCAGTTCTTC.

This chain links TRBV5-6 with TRBJ1-6; 7 nucleotides match TRBD1. The CDR3 extends over 16 amino acids. Trimming at V came to 2 bases and at J to 7 bases, leaving 9 bases not matched to a gene. Germline V gene lookup returns CDR1 SGHDT and CDR2 YYEEEE. The CDR3 region has the DNA TGTGCCAGCAGCTTTGGACTGGGCAGGGGGAATTCACCCCTCCACTTT. It specifies CASSFGLGRGNSPLHF.

The chain carries TRBV5-1 and TRBJ1-3, with a tentative D call TRBD1 (6 bases). The germline CDR1 and CDR2 sequences are SGHRS and YFSETQ. This CDR3 is 14 amino acids long. The V gene lost 2 bases and the J gene lost 4 bases, with 10 bases spanning the gap. CDR3 bases: TGCGCCAGCAGCTTCGGGACATCAGGAAACACCATATATTTT. Protein sequence: CASSFGTSGNTIYF.

The V call is TRBV4-3, the J call TRBJ1-4; tentatively, D is TRBD1 (6 bases). Germline CDR1 reads LGHNA; CDR2 reads YSLEER. The CDR3 runs to 17 residues. The ends were cut back, 0 bases at V and 6 bases at J, with 17 bases in the middle. Here the CDR3 DNA reads TGCGCCAGCAGCCAAGATCGCAGGGGATACTTCCATGAAAAACTGTTTTTT. It yields the protein CASSQDRRGYFHEKLFF.

The rearrangement joins TRBV27 to TRBJ2-7; D remains ambiguous. The CDR3 length is 14 residues. Per the germline V gene, CDR1 is MNHEY and CDR2 is SMNVEV (reference sequence). The V and J ends lost 3 bases and 0 bases respectively, with 9 bases between them. The CDR3 bases are TGTGCCAGCAGTTTCAGACGGAGCTCCTACGAGCAGTACTTC. This codes for CASSFRRSSYEQYF.

This clone was detected only a few times. The genes are TRBV2 and TRBJ1-5, with 8 bases aligning to TRBD1. The V gene's germline CDR1 is SNHLY and CDR2 FYNNEI. The V gene end was trimmed by 6 bases and the J gene end by 7 bases; junction bases not matched to a gene: 5. The CDR3 loop spans 13 amino acids. In nucleotides, the CDR3 is TGTGCCAGCAGGGGACAGGTCGGCCAGCCCCAGCATTTT. Residues: CASRGQVGQPQHF.

This chain links TRBV6-5 with TRBJ1-6; 8 bases are a match to TRBD1. The CDR3 spans 13 residues. The germline V gene has CDR1 MNHEY and CDR2 SVGAGI. V lost 10 bases, J lost 5 bases, and 4 bases stayed unmatched. CDR3 amino acids: CAIQGAHNSPLHF. Written as DNA, the CDR3 is TGTGCCATTCAGGGGGCGCATAATTCACCCCTCCACTTT.

J is TRBJ2-1 and V is TRBV19, with 7 nucleotides matching TRBD2. Trimming at V came to 4 bases and at J to 7 bases, leaving 13 bases not matched to a gene. This CDR3 comprises 16 residues. CDR1 and CDR2 from the germline V gene are LNHDA and SQIVND (reference sequence). CDR3 bases: TGTGCCAGTAGTAAAGGGCCTAGCGGCCTACTAAATGAGCAGTTCTTC. Protein product: CASSKGPSGLLNEQFF.

The rearrangement joins TRBV21-1 to TRBJ2-3; the table's D call of TRBD2 was not tested on the DNA. TRBV21-1 is deemed a pseudogene. The CDR3 consists of 19 residues. DNA of the CDR3: TGTGCCAGCAGCAAAGTAGGTGTACTAGACCGAATAAGCACAGATACGCAGTATTTT. Amino acid sequence: CASSKVGVLDRISTDTQYF.